These T cell receptor beta chains were read from a single sample in a study of CD8 T cells in ankylosing spondylitis. TCRdb fed the 5' RACE reads into MiXCR, producing one record per CDR3 protein. The repertoire has about 400,000 distinct CDR3 sequences, around 20% of them found once; the top ten carry around 16%. Sequencing used blood, either unsorted or a sorted T cell fraction (not recorded which). The receptors here all came from a male donor with ankylosing spondylitis. Each CDR3 is given with its conserved first and last residue. A D gene is named only where the DNA matches it firmly. Size tells how often a clone was seen (once, few, many) or the class of an expanded clone, and some rows leave it out.

d_gene	v_gene	abundance	j_gene	CDR3aa	CDR3nt
TRBD2	TRBV12-3/TRBV12-4	NA	TRBJ2-3	CASSSEAGVGTDTQYF	TGTGCCAGCAGTTCTGAGGCGGGAGTGGGGACAGATACGCAGTATTTT
TRBD1	TRBV7-2	NA	TRBJ1-4	CASSPDRVLGKLFF	TGTGCCAGCAGCCCGGACAGGGTTCTAGGAAAACTGTTTTTT
TRBD2	TRBV20-1	NA	TRBJ2-1	CSAILAGGSYSYNEQFF	TGCAGTGCCATACTAGCGGGAGGATCCTACTCCTACAATGAGCAGTTCTTC
NA	TRBV28	NA	TRBJ1-5	CASKPGGNQPQHF	TGTGCCAGCAAACCGGGAGGCAATCAGCCCCAGCATTTT
NA	TRBV2	few	TRBJ2-5	CASSEGTQETQYF	TGTGCCAGCAGTGAGGGGACACAAGAGACCCAGTACTTC
TRBD1	TRBV20-1	NA	TRBJ1-2	CSAGPGQGVYGYTF	TGCAGTGCTGGACCGGGACAGGGAGTCTATGGCTACACCTTC
TRBD2	TRBV5-1	few	TRBJ2-7	CASSLLAGLAYEQYF	TGCGCCAGCAGCTTACTAGCGGGTCTAGCCTACGAGCAGTACTTC
NA	TRBV6-2/TRBV6-3	few	TRBJ2-7	CASSFHLDGEKVYEQYF	TGTGCCAGCAGTTTCCACCTGGACGGAGAAAAGGTCTACGAGCAGTACTTC
NA	TRBV28	NA	TRBJ2-7	CASTISGIYEQYF	TGTGCCAGCACCATCTCAGGGATCTACGAGCAGTACTTC
NA	TRBV11-2	many	TRBJ2-7	CASSLDSGTSYEQYF	TGTGCCAGCAGCTTAGATTCAGGTACCTCCTACGAGCAGTACTTC
NA	TRBV6-4	NA	TRBJ2-6	CANQDRITGANVLTF	TGTGCCAACCAGGATCGGATAACTGGGGCCAACGTCCTGACTTTC
TRBD1	TRBV5-1	few	TRBJ2-7	CASSLRQGQGEQYF	TGCGCCAGCAGCCTCCGACAGGGGCAAGGGGAGCAGTACTTC
TRBD2	TRBV20-1	few	TRBJ2-1	CSATSGRAANEQFF	TGCAGTGCCACTAGCGGGAGGGCGGCCAATGAGCAGTTCTTC
TRBD2	TRBV14	few	TRBJ2-2	CASSPRLAGPSGELFF	TGTGCCAGCAGCCCGAGACTAGCGGGCCCGTCCGGGGAGCTGTTTTTT
TRBD2	TRBV19	NA	TRBJ2-7	CASSIGRLAGAGEQYF	TGTGCCAGTAGTATAGGACGACTAGCGGGAGCGGGGGAGCAGTACTTC
TRBD1	TRBV5-1	few	TRBJ1-3	CASSTGQGDGNTIYF	TGCGCCAGCAGCACCGGACAGGGGGACGGAAACACCATATATTTT
NA	TRBV20-1	NA	TRBJ2-5	CSARAPPTEETQYF	TGCAGTGCTAGAGCCCCTCCGACCGAAGAGACCCAGTACTTC
NA	TRBV4-1	NA	TRBJ1-5	CASSQTWGQPQHF	TGCGCCAGCAGCCAAACTTGGGGACAGCCCCAGCATTTT
NA	TRBV10-2	few	TRBJ1-6	CASSETGYSPLHF	TGCGCCAGCAGTGAGACAGGTTATTCACCCCTCCACTTT
TRBD1	TRBV20-1	few	TRBJ2-3	CSKVQGVTDTQYF	TGCAGCAAAGTCCAGGGGGTCACAGATACGCAGTATTTT
NA	TRBV9	few	TRBJ1-1	CASRRGHSNTEAFF	TGTGCCAGCAGGAGGGGACACTCGAACACTGAAGCTTTCTTT
TRBD2	TRBV3-1	NA	TRBJ2-1	CASSPGLAGGTPRSYNEQFF	TGTGCCAGCAGCCCCGGACTAGCGGGAGGTACCCCACGCTCCTACAATGAGCAGTTCTTC
NA	TRBV20-1	NA	TRBJ2-7	CSARNGLAGYNYEQYF	TGCAGTGCTAGGAACGGATTGGCAGGGTACAACTACGAGCAGTACTTC
TRBD1	TRBV6-1	many	TRBJ1-1	CASSPGTDTEAFF	TGTGCCAGCAGTCCCGGGACAGACACTGAAGCTTTCTTT
NA	TRBV20-1	NA	TRBJ2-7	CSARGVNYEQYF	TGCAGTGCTAGAGGAGTGAACTACGAGCAGTACTTC
NA	TRBV11-3	NA	TRBJ2-2	CASSLRVADTGELFF	TGTGCCAGCAGCTTACGAGTGGCGGACACCGGGGAGCTGTTTTTT
TRBD1	TRBV27	NA	TRBJ1-5	CASSLSRSPWGQGNQPQHF	TGTGCCAGCAGTTTAAGTAGATCACCGTGGGGACAGGGGAATCAGCCCCAGCATTTT